This paragraph reports one T cell receptor beta chain. Antigen specificity is unknown. PCR was performed using 60 Vbeta and 13 Jbeta primers. Using immunoSEQ multiplex PCR, the repertoire was profiled, and TCRdb retains in-frame clones only, with some absent. The repertoire consists of 160,000 or so clones, with approximately 83% occurring once and the leading ten covering 1.5% to 1.7%. The sample is drawn from a study of cytomegalovirus exposure and HLA in healthy donors. Study results and limitations: Previously analyzed data showed that most TCR beta V segments were productive at a frequency of about 90% or about 30%.

The CDR3 is made up of 17 amino acids. CDR1 and CDR2 (germline): SNHLY, FYNNEI. V shed 7 bases and J 4 bases; nucleotides not matched to a gene: 15. The chain joins TRBV2 to TRBJ2-3, with TRBD2 matching over 9 bases. The sequenced material came from PBMCs. The sequence was obtained from a young woman in good health and CMV-seronegative. The CDR3 nucleotides read TGTGCCAGCAATCTAGTGGCGGGGGGGCGGGGCTCAGATACGCAGTATTTT. It is translated as CASNLVAGGRGSDTQYF. Full variable domain (remainder filled in from reference TRBV2 and TRBJ2-3): EPEVTQTPSHQVTQMGQEVILRCVPISNHLYFYWYRQILGQKVEFLVSFYNNEISEKSEIFDDQFSVERPDGSNFTLKIRSTKLEDSAMYFCASNLVAGGRGSDTQYFGPGTRLTVL.